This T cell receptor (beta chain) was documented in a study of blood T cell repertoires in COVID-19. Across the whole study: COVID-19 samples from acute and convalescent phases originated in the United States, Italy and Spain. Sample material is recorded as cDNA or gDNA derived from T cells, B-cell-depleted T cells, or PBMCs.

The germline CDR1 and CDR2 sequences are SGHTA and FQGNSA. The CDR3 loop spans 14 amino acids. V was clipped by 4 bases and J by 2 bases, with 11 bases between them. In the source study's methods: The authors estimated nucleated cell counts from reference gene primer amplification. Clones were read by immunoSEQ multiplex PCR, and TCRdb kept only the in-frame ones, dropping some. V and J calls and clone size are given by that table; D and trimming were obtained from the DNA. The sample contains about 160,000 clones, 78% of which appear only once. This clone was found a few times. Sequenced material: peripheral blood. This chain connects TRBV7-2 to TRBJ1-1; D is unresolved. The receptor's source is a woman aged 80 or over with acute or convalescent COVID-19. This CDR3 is CASSSPRLNTEAFF. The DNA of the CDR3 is TGTGCCAGCAGCTCCCCCCGACTCAACACTGAAGCTTTCTTT.